The table lists the clone carrying this T cell receptor (beta chain) with a few counts. As yet, its antigen is unknown. Diagnostic conclusions were grounded in clinical symptoms, serum thyroxine, TRAb, thyroid ultrasound and orbital computed tomography. Scientists amplified the TCR beta CDR3 regions from RNA transcripts. HTBI primers primed a first-round RT-PCR, and a second-round multiplex PCR followed. TCRdb reprocessed the multiplex PCR reads with MiXCR, giving one entry per CDR3 protein. Of around 340,000 distinct CDR3 sequences listed, about a sixth were seen once; the top ten hold 12%. These data belong to a study of Graves' ophthalmopathy and Graves' hyperthyroidism. The CDR3 loop spans 17 amino acids. Germline CDR1 is LGHNA and CDR2 is YNFKEQ. Trimming cost V 1 base and J 3 bases, with 19 bases left between them. Study-level points and caveats: In blood, most expanded thyroid clonotypes above 0.001 frequency were also detected. From stable hyperthyroidism, ophthalmopathy was separated by a 13-signature model with around 90% sensitivity and less than 83% specificity.

Source material: peripheral blood. The TCR was taken from an adult man with Graves' ophthalmopathy. The genes are TRBV4-2 and TRBJ2-7; D call uncertain. CDR3 sequence: CASSQGMSTARIYEQYF. For the CDR3, the DNA is TGTGCCAGCAGCCAAGGAATGAGCACGGCCCGGATCTACGAGCAGTACTTC.